These T cell receptor beta chains were read from a single sample in a study of CD8+ T cells in alopecia areata. Profiling relied on immunoSEQ multiplex PCR, and the TCRdb table lists in-frame clones only, not all of them. This table holds about 120,000 clones, roughly three fifths found once. The sequencing used CD8+ T cells sorted from blood, collected at week 24, from a patient treated with tofacitinib. The origin of the receptors is a human donor with alopecia areata. Both conserved end residues are part of each CDR3. The order of the fields is V gene, D gene, J gene, clone size, CDR3 protein, CDR3 DNA. D genes are given only for firm matches. Clone size is not always given. Where it is, it says once, few, many or a class for expanded clones.

V: TRBV11-2
D: TRBD1
J: TRBJ2-1
size: once
CDR3: CASSLGQGTIREQFF
DNA: TGTGCCAGCAGCTTGGGACAGGGCACAATTAGGGAGCAGTTCTTC

V: TRBV30
D: TRBD1
J: TRBJ2-7
size: NA
CDR3: CAWSGEGQGVDEQYF
DNA: TGTGCCTGGAGCGGAGAGGGACAGGGAGTAGACGAGCAGTACTTC

V: TRBV15
D: TRBD2
J: TRBJ2-3
size: NA
CDR3: CATRPAGGGADTQYF
DNA: TGTGCCACCAGGCCGGCGGGGGGCGGGGCAGATACGCAGTATTTT

V: TRBV5-1
D: NA
J: TRBJ1-1
size: NA
CDR3: CASRYEDTEAFF
DNA: TGCGCCAGCAGGTACGAGGACACTGAAGCTTTCTTT

V: TRBV7-2
D: NA
J: TRBJ2-3
size: few
CDR3: CASSSDGRTTDTQYF
DNA: TGTGCCAGCAGCTCGGACGGACGGACCACAGATACGCAGTATTTT

V: TRBV13
D: TRBD1
J: TRBJ1-1
size: NA
CDR3: CASTTQGAGTEAFF
DNA: TGTGCCAGCACCACACAGGGGGCCGGAACTGAAGCTTTCTTT

V: TRBV27
D: NA
J: TRBJ2-2
size: NA
CDR3: CASSWDKSNTGELFF
DNA: TGTGCCAGCAGTTGGGACAAGTCGAACACCGGGGAGCTGTTTTTT

V: TRBV5-6
D: NA
J: TRBJ2-3
size: few
CDR3: CASSLVAFLTDTQYF
DNA: TGTGCCAGCAGCTTGGTGGCTTTCCTCACAGATACGCAGTATTTT

V: TRBV5-6
D: TRBD2
J: TRBJ2-5
size: NA
CDR3: CASSLATTSGSETQYF
DNA: TGTGCCAGCAGCTTGGCCACGACTAGCGGATCGGAGACCCAGTACTTC

V: TRBV5-4
D: NA
J: TRBJ2-7
size: NA
CDR3: CASSLAIGSYEQYF
DNA: TGTGCCAGCAGCTTGGCGATCGGGTCCTACGAGCAGTACTTC

V: TRBV7-9
D: NA
J: TRBJ1-2
size: NA
CDR3: CASSSGEGEYLYGYTF
DNA: TGTGCCAGCAGCTCGGGCGAAGGAGAATATCTTTATGGCTACACCTTC

V: TRBV6-5
D: TRBD1
J: TRBJ2-1
size: NA
CDR3: CASSATGDNYNEQFF
DNA: TGTGCCAGCAGTGCCACAGGGGACAACTACAATGAGCAGTTCTTC

V: TRBV30
D: NA
J: TRBJ1-2
size: NA
CDR3: CAWSVRNRDYTF
DNA: TGTGCCTGGAGTGTACGGAACCGGGACTACACCTTC

V: TRBV9
D: NA
J: TRBJ2-6
size: few
CDR3: CASSGGGSGANVLTF
DNA: TGTGCCAGCAGCGGAGGTGGCTCTGGGGCCAACGTCCTGACTTTC

V: TRBV30
D: TRBD1
J: TRBJ2-1
size: NA
CDR3: CAWTYRGSNEQFF
DNA: TGTGCCTGGACCTACAGGGGGTCGAATGAGCAGTTCTTC

V: TRBV18
D: NA
J: TRBJ2-7
size: medium-sized
CDR3: CASSPWAGDSYEQYF
DNA: TGTGCCAGCTCACCTTGGGCAGGGGACTCCTACGAGCAGTACTTC

V: TRBV2
D: NA
J: TRBJ2-1
size: NA
CDR3: CASRLGGEDNEQFF
DNA: TGTGCCAGCAGACTCGGCGGAGAGGACAATGAGCAGTTCTTC

V: TRBV14
D: TRBD2
J: TRBJ2-5
size: NA
CDR3: CASSQELAWGGRETQYF
DNA: TGTGCCAGCAGCCAAGAACTAGCGTGGGGTGGCAGAGAGACCCAGTACTTC

V: TRBV15
D: TRBD2
J: TRBJ2-5
size: few
CDR3: CATNSDPMTSGTQETQYF
DNA: TGTGCCACCAACTCAGACCCAATGACTAGCGGAACACAAGAGACCCAGTACTTC

V: TRBV5-1
D: NA
J: TRBJ1-3
size: NA
CDR3: CASSLSGGLGNTIYF
DNA: TGCGCCAGCAGCTTGTCCGGGGGACTTGGAAACACCATATATTTT

V: TRBV5-1
D: TRBD1
J: TRBJ2-7
size: few
CDR3: CASSRQQGIGYEQYF
DNA: TGCGCCAGCAGCAGACAACAGGGGATAGGCTACGAGCAGTACTTC

V: TRBV9
D: NA
J: TRBJ1-5
size: NA
CDR3: CASSVGQINQPQHF
DNA: TGTGCCAGCAGCGTCGGACAGATCAATCAGCCCCAGCATTTT